This T cell receptor beta chain was profiled in a study of blood T cell repertoires in COVID-19. Study details: COVID-19 samples from acute and convalescent phases originated in the United States, Italy and Spain.

Authors' data handling: Estimated nucleated cell counts came from reference gene primer amplification. Sequencing was performed with immunoSEQ multiplex PCR; in TCRdb, only in-frame clones are kept and a portion is missing. V and J calls and clone size follow that table, whereas D and trimming were derived from the DNA. The profile shows 350,000 to 500,000 clones, 70% to 90% of them singletons. Before they entered the study, exposed participants had met a COVID-19 case within 2 weeks. The sample was PBMCs or T cells enriched from blood (not recorded which). This clonotype was obtained from a young woman who had been exposed to COVID-19.

CDR3 bases: TGTGCCAGCAGTCTAGGGACAAAAGCGGCCCAGTACTTC. It is translated as CASSLGTKAAQYF. The chain carries TRBV28 and TRBJ2-5; D may be TRBD1 (6 bases). V lost 5 bases and J lost 9, with 16 bases in between. Looked up from germline, CDR1 is MDHEN and CDR2 is SYDVKM. The CDR3 is 13 amino acids.